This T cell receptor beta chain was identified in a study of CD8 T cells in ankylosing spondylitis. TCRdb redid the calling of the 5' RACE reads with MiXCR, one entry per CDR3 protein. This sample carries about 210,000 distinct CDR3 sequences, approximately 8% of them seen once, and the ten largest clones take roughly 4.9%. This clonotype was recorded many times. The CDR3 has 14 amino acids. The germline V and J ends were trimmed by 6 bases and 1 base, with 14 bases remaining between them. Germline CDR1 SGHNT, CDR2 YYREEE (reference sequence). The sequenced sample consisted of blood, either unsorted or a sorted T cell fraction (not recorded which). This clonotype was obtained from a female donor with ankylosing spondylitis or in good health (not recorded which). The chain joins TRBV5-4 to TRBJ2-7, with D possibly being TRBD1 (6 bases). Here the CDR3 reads CASTSKQGSYEQYF. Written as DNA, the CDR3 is TGTGCCAGCACCTCTAAACAGGGTTCCTACGAGCAGTACTTC.